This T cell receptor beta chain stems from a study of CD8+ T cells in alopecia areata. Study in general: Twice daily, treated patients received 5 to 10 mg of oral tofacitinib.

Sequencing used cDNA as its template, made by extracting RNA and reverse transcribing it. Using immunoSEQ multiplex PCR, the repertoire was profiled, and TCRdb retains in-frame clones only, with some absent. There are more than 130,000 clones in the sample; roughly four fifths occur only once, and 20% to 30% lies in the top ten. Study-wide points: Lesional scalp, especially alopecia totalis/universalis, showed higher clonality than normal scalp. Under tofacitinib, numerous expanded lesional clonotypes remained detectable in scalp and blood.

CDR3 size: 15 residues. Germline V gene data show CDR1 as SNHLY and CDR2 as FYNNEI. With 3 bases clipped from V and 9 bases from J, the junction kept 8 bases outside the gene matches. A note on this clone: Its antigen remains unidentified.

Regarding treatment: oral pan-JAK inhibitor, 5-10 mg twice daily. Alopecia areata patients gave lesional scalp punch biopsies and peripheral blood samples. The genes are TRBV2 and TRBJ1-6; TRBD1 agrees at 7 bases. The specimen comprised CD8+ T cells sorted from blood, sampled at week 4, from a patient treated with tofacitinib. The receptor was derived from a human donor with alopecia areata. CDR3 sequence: CASSEGYTGVSPLHF. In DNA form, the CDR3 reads TGTGCCAGCAGTGAGGGTTATACAGGGGTTTCACCCCTCCACTTT.